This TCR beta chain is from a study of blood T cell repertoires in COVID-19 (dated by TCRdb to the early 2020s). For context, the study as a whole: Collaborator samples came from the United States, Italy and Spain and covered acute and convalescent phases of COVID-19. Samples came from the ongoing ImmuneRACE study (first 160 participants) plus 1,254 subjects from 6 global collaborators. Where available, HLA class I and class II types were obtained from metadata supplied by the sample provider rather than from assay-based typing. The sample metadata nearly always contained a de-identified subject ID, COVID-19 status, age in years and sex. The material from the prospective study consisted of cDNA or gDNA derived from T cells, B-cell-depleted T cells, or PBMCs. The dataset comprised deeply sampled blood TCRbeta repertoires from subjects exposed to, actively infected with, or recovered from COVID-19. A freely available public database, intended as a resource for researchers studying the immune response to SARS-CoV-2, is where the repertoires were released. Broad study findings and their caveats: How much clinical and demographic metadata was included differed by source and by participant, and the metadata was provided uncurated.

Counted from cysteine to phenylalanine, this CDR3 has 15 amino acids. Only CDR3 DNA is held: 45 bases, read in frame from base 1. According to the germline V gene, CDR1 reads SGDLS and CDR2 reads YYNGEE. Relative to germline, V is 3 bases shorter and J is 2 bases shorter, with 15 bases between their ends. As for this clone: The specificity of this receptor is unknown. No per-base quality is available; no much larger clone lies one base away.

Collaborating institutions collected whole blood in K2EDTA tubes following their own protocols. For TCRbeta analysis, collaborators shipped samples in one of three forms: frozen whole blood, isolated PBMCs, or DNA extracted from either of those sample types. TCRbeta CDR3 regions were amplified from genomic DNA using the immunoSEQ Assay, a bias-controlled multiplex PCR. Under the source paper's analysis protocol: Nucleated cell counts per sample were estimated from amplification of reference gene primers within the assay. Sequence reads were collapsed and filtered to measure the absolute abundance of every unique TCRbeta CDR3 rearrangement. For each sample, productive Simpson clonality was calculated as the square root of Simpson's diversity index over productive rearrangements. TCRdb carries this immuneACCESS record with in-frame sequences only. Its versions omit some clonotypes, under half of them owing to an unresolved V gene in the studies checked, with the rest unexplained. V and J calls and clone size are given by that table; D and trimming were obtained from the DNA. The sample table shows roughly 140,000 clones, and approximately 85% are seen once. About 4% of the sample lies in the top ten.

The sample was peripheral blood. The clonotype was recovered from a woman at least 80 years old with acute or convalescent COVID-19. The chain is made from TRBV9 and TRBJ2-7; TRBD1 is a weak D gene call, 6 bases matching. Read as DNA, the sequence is TGTGCCAGCAGCGACCGGGACAAACCACCCTACGAGCAGTACTTC. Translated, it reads CASSDRDKPPYEQYF. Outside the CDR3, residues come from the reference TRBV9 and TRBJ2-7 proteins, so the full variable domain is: DSGVTQTPKHLITATGQRVTLRCSPRSGDLSVYWYQQSLDQGLQFLIQYYNGEERAKGNILERFSAQQFPDLHSELNLSSLELGDSALYFCASSDRDKPPYEQYFGPGTRLTVT.